This entry concerns a single T cell receptor beta chain. This sample was taken from a study of T cell changes during pregnancy in multiple sclerosis. The CDR3 is 15 residues long. Germline V CDR1 and CDR2: LNHDA, SQIVND (reference sequence). Trimming removed 6 bases at V and 4 bases at J, with 18 bases between. Measured with immunoSEQ multiplex PCR; TCRdb has only the in-frame clones, and not every one. The sample carries 40,000 or so clones, 75% to 95% recorded once. The sequence derives from a female donor with multiple sclerosis, enrolled in a pregnancy study. J is TRBJ1-2 and V is TRBV19, with D uncertain. The sample consisted of CD8+ T cells from peripheral blood mononuclear cells, taken in the second trimester of pregnancy. Here the CDR3 reads CASSMDSQRGYGYTF. DNA for the CDR3: TGTGCCAGTAGCATGGACTCACAACGGGGCTATGGCTACACCTTC.